This paragraph reports one TCR beta chain. The CDR3 loop spans 13 amino acids. V gave up 6 bases and J gave up 0 bases, with 9 bases separating them. The V gene's germline CDR1 is SGHDT and CDR2 YYEEEE. One entry per CDR3 protein results from TCRdb running MiXCR on the 5' RACE reads. Found here are several thousand distinct CDR3 sequences, about 75% of them singletons; the top ten hold roughly 3.9%. The source is a female donor with breast cancer. The specimen was memory CD4+ T cells sorted from a lymph node. The subset was: memory CD4+ T cells, CD4+CD45RO+CD25-. The chain recombines TRBV5-6 with TRBJ1-1; D perhaps matches TRBD1 (6 bases). CDR3 in amino acids: CASTGQLNTEAFF. The CDR3 coding sequence is TGTGCCAGCACCGGACAGTTGAACACTGAAGCTTTCTTT.